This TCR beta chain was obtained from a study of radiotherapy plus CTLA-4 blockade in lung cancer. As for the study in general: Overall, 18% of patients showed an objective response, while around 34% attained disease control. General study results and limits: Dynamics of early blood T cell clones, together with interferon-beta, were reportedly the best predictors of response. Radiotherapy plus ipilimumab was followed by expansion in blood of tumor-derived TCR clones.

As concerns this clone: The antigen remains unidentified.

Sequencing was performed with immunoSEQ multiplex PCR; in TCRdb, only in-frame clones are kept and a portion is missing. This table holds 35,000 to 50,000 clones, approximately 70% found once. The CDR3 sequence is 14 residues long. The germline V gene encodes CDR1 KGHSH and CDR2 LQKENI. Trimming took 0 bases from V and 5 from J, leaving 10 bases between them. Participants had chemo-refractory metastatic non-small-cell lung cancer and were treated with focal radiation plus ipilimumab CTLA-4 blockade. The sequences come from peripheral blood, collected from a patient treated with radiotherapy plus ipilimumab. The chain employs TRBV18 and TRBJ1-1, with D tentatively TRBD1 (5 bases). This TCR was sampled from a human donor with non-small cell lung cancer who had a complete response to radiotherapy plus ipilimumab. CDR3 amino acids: CASSPPGGSTEAFF. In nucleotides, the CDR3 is TGTGCCAGCTCACCACCCGGGGGGAGTACTGAAGCTTTCTTT.